The 5 T cell receptor beta chains reported below all come from one sample, sequenced in a study of OX40 agonist ivuxolimab in advanced cancers. Clones were read by immunoSEQ multiplex PCR, and TCRdb kept only the in-frame ones, dropping some. The sample consists of some 34,000 clones, roughly 82% of them appearing once. Sequenced here: CD4+ or CD8+ T cells sorted from blood, sampled in a trial of the OX40 agonist ivuxolimab. The source is an adult with an advanced solid tumor such as melanoma, head and neck, liver or kidney cancer.

The CDR3 DNA sequence: TGTGCCAGCAGCTTATCAGGGCCTTCCGGGGAGCTGTTTTTT. Protein product: CASSLSGPSGELFF. The chain joins TRBV7-3 to TRBJ2-2; D may be TRBD1 (5 bases). This CDR3 spans 14 amino acids. Germline V gene sequence: CDR1 SGHTA, CDR2 FQGTGA. Trimming took 2 bases from V and 6 from J, leaving 10 bases between them.

The chain links TRBV25-1 to TRBJ1-2; tentatively, D is TRBD1 (6 bases). Trimming removed 3 bases from V and 5 bases from J, with 7 bases in between. Germline CDR1 is MGHDK and CDR2 is SYGVNS. The length of the CDR3 is 12 residues. The CDR3 DNA is TGTGCCAGCAGTGATCAGGGGTATGGCTACACCTTC. This encodes CASSDQGYGYTF.

This chain joins TRBV13 and TRBJ2-5; possible D gene TRBD1, 5 bases. Germline V CDR1 and CDR2: PRHDT, FYEKMQ (reference sequence). Trimming took 0 bases from V and 5 from J, leaving 10 bases between them. CDR3 length: 14 amino acids. The DNA of the CDR3 is TGTGCCAGCAGCTTAGGCAGGGCCCTGGAGACCCAGTACTTC. Translating it yields CASSLGRALETQYF. Together with reference TRBV13 and TRBJ2-5, the CDR3 gives the full variable domain: AAGVIQSPRHLIKEKRETATLKCYPIPRHDTVYWYQQGPGQDPQFLISFYEKMQSDKGSIPDRFSAQQFSDYHSELNMSSLELGDSALYFCASSLGRALETQYFGPGTRLLVL.

This sequence joins TRBV7-2 and TRBJ2-2; the D gene is possibly TRBD1 (6 bases). The V gene's germline CDR1 is SGHTA and CDR2 FQGNSA. V shed 1 base and J shed 6 bases, with 12 bases lying between them. The CDR3 has 15 residues. DNA of the CDR3: TGTGCCAGCAGCTTAGTCTTCTCAGGGGCCGGGGAGCTGTTTTTT. This gives the protein CASSLVFSGAGELFF. Based on the CDR3 plus reference TRBV7-2 and TRBJ2-2, the full variable domain is GAGVSQSPSNKVTEKGKDVELRCDPISGHTALYWYRQSLGQGLEFLIYFQGNSAPDKSGLPSDRFSAERTGGSVSTLTIQRTQQEDSAVYLCASSLVFSGAGELFFGEGSRLTVL.

The rearrangement joins TRBV7-9 to TRBJ2-1, with 8 bases aligning to TRBD2. The CDR3 length is 17 residues. CDR1 is SEHNR and CDR2 is FQNEAQ in the germline V gene (reference sequence). The ends lost 6 bases at V and 5 bases at J; junction bases unmatched: 15. This CDR3 is CASSSPTGGALNNEQFF. The CDR3 nucleotides read TGTGCCAGCAGTTCACCTACCGGGGGGGCTTTAAACAATGAGCAGTTCTTC.